Presented here are 16 T cell receptor beta chains from one specimen sequenced in a study of blood T cell repertoires in COVID-19. Assay: immunoSEQ multiplex PCR; the TCRdb copy retains only in-frame clones and omits some. The data show about 240,000 clones, around 85% seen once. Sequenced: peripheral blood. The source of these receptors is a woman in her 30s who had recovered from COVID-19.

This clone was picked up one time. The chain is built from TRBV3-1 (or the pseudogene TRBV3-2) and TRBJ2-1; 11 bases are a match to TRBD2. The CDR3 has 18 amino acids. Germline CDR1 and CDR2: LGHDT and YNNKEL (reference sequence). The V and J ends lost 2 bases and 7 bases, in that order; junction bases with no gene match: 13. The CDR3 loop reads CASSQPLLAGGRRNEQFF. The CDR3 DNA reads as TGTGCCAGCAGCCAACCTCTCCTAGCGGGGGGCCGTCGGAATGAGCAGTTCTTC.

This clone was recorded a few times. The rearrangement links TRBV6-1 to TRBJ1-5; 7 nucleotides align to TRBD1. Unmatched junction bases numbered 8, after V lost 3 bases and J lost 0 bases. The CDR3 extends over 17 amino acids. CDR1 is MNHNS, CDR2 SASEGT, per germline. This CDR3 is CASSDSGGEYSNQPQHF. CDR3 nucleotide sequence: TGTGCCAGCAGTGATTCAGGGGGTGAATATAGCAATCAGCCCCAGCATTTT.

This clone was counted a few times. V is TRBV6-2 or TRBV6-3 and J is TRBJ2-7, with TRBD1 matching over 9 bases. CDR3 length: 12 residues. CDR1 and CDR2 (germline): MNHEY, SVGEGT. Germline trimming cut 4 bases from V and 7 bases from J; bases unmatched to any gene: 2. The CDR3 DNA reads as TGTGCCAGCAGTTGGACAGGGGTTGAGCAGTACTTC. Amino acid sequence: CASSWTGVEQYF.

This chain links TRBV19 with TRBJ1-5, with D possibly being TRBD1 (5 bases). The CDR3 length is 14 residues. Germline CDR1 is LNHDA and CDR2 is SQIVND (reference sequence). V was cut by 3 bases and J by 5 bases, with 11 bases left in between. For the CDR3, the DNA is TGTGCCAGTAGTATTCTGGACACTTATCAGCCCCAGCATTTT. It specifies CASSILDTYQPQHF.

The V and J genes are TRBV5-6 and TRBJ2-1, with TRBD2 matching 8 bases. J was trimmed by 4 bases and V by 5 bases; bases with no gene match: 8. The CDR3 has 15 residues. The germline V gene encodes CDR1 SGHDT and CDR2 YYEEEE. DNA of the CDR3: TGTGCCAGCAGTCCGCCAGCGGGGGCGTACAATGAGCAGTTCTTC. It is translated as CASSPPAGAYNEQFF. Filled out from reference TRBV5-6 and TRBJ2-1, the complete variable domain reads DAGVTQSPTHLIKTRGQQVTLRCSPKSGHDTVSWYQQALGQGPQFIFQYYEEEERQRGNFPDRFSGHQFPNYSSELNVNALLLGDSALYLCASSPPAGAYNEQFFGPGTRLTVL.

In this sample, this clone turned up many times. The J gene is TRBJ2-7, the V gene TRBV19; TRBD2 matches 8 bases. Looked up from germline, CDR1 is LNHDA and CDR2 is SQIVND (reference sequence). Trimming took 6 bases from V and 6 from J; bases not matched to a gene: 7. This CDR3 has 13 amino acids. CDR3 in amino acids: CASRPGGPSEQYF. As DNA, the CDR3 is TGTGCCAGTAGGCCGGGGGGGCCGAGCGAGCAGTACTTC. Based on the CDR3 plus reference TRBV19 and TRBJ2-7, the full variable domain is DGGITQSPKYLFRKEGQNVTLSCEQNLNHDAMYWYRQDPGQGLRLIYYSQIVNDFQKGDIAEGYSVSREKKESFPLTVTSAQKNPTAFYLCASRPGGPSEQYFGPGTRLTVT.

This chain uses TRBV20-1 with TRBJ2-5; a possible D gene is TRBD2 (5 bases). V was pared by 3 bases and J by 3 bases, with 11 bases between. This CDR3 is built from 13 residues. From germline, CDR1 is DFQATT and CDR2 SNEGSKA (reference sequence). The CDR3 nucleotides read TGCAGTGCTAGTTCGGGAATGAAAGAGACCCAGTACTTC. It yields the protein CSASSGMKETQYF.

The rearrangement joins TRBV2 to TRBJ2-7; D is undetermined. Germline loops: CDR1 SNHLY, CDR2 FYNNEI. V gave up 7 bases and J gave up 0 bases, with 13 bases separating them. The CDR3 has 14 amino acids. The CDR3 reads CASTTGGASYEQYF. CDR3 coding DNA: TGTGCCAGCACAACCGGCGGAGCCTCCTACGAGCAGTACTTC.

The V and J genes are TRBV5-8 and TRBJ2-7, with D maybe TRBD2 (7 bases). The length of the CDR3 is 14 residues. The ends were cut back, 2 bases at V and 2 bases at J, with 11 bases in the middle. Germline loops: CDR1 SGHTS, CDR2 YDEGEE. CDR3 in DNA: TGTGCCAGCAGCTTAAGGGGGGGCCCCTACGAGCAGTACTTC. It specifies CASSLRGGPYEQYF.

The gene calls are TRBV14 and TRBJ2-3, with 9 bases aligning to TRBD1. V was pared by 1 base and J by 4 bases, with 6 bases of the junction left unmatched. Germline CDR1 SGHDN, CDR2 FVKESK. The CDR3 extends over 16 amino acids. The CDR3 loop reads CASSQVGTGWADTQYF. The CDR3 region has the DNA TGTGCCAGCAGCCAAGTCGGGACAGGGTGGGCAGATACGCAGTATTTT. Looking up the rest from reference TRBV14 and TRBJ2-3 gives the full variable domain: EAGVTQFPSHSVIEKGQTVTLRCDPISGHDNLYWYRRVMGKEIKFLLHFVKESKQDESGMPNNRFLAERTGGTYSTLKVQPAELEDSGVYFCASSQVGTGWADTQYFGPGTRLTVL.

This clone was seen a few times. CDR3 nucleotide sequence: TGTGCCAGCAGCTTAGGCTCAGGGGGAACCTATGGCTACACCTTC. Its translation is CASSLGSGGTYGYTF. V and J are TRBV7-6 and TRBJ1-2; 7 bases fit TRBD1. V trimming: 1 base; J trimming: 4 bases; junction bases outside the gene matches: 6. The V gene's germline CDR1 is SGHVS and CDR2 FNYEAQ. This CDR3 region has 15 residues.

Written as DNA, the CDR3 is TGTGCCAGCAGCCTCAATGGGGGGGGGTCAGATACGCAGTATTTT. It is translated as CASSLNGGGSDTQYF. The V call is TRBV9, the J call TRBJ2-3, with TRBD2 matching over 7 bases. The CDR3 totals 15 residues. V lost 4 bases, J lost 4 bases, and 9 bases stayed unmatched. Germline V gives CDR1 SGDLS, CDR2 YYNGEE.

The chain carries TRBV9 and TRBJ2-5; 8 positions agree with TRBD2. The CDR3 totals 16 residues. After removal of 3 bases from V and 5 bases from J, the junction contained 12 bases not matched to a gene. Germline V lookup: CDR1 SGDLS, CDR2 YYNGEE. This CDR3 is CASSGGGAGGLETQYF. The CDR3 DNA sequence: TGTGCCAGCAGCGGCGGAGGGGCGGGGGGTCTGGAGACCCAGTACTTC.

V and J are TRBV7-6 and TRBJ2-5; a weak D match, TRBD2 (6 bases). Germline V CDR1 and CDR2: SGHVS, FNYEAQ. Between the trimmed V and J ends, which lost 1 base and 6 bases, there was a span of 9 bases. The CDR3 sequence is 13 residues long. For the CDR3, the DNA is TGTGCCAGCAGCTTAGGTGGGGGGAAGACCCAGTACTTC. Encoded protein: CASSLGGGKTQYF.

The chain recombines TRBV7-9 with TRBJ2-1; a possible D gene is TRBD2 (6 bases). The germline V gene encodes CDR1 SEHNR and CDR2 FQNEAQ (reference sequence). The CDR3 contains 13 residues. The V end was cut by 4 bases, the J end by 2 bases, with 6 bases between. The chain's CDR3 is CASSSGAYNEQFF. The CDR3 coding sequence is TGTGCCAGCAGCTCGGGAGCCTACAATGAGCAGTTCTTC.

The chain couples TRBV4-1 to TRBJ1-2; possible D gene TRBD1, 6 bases. CDR1 and CDR2 from the germline V gene are MGHRA and YSYEKL. V was clipped by 1 base and J by 1 base, with 16 bases between them. This CDR3 spans 17 amino acids. The CDR3 region has the DNA TGCGCCAGCAGCCAAGCGCGGCGAGGGGGGGATAACTATGGCTACACCTTC. It is translated as CASSQARRGGDNYGYTF.